These 20 T cell receptor beta chains came from one sample sequenced in a study of CD8 T cells in Susac syndrome. The authors reverse transcribed roughly 0.5 to 1 ug RNA with random hexamers. TCRdb called the immunoSEQ multiplex PCR reads again in MiXCR, with one record for every CDR3 protein. The table records 150,000 to 200,000 distinct CDR3 sequences, more than 90% of them present only once. The source material was CD4+ T cells from PBMCs. These receptors were collected from a human donor with multiple sclerosis.

V usage is TRBV9 and J usage is TRBJ2-1; the D gene is possibly TRBD1 (5 bases). The germline V gene encodes CDR1 SGDLS and CDR2 YYNGEE. Trimming stripped 5 bases from V and 6 bases from J, with 12 bases between. This CDR3 has 13 residues. The CDR3 nucleotides read TGTGCCAGCAGTCGGTTAGGGGTCAATGAGCAGTTCTTC. Encoded protein: CASSRLGVNEQFF.

The chain carries TRBV30 and TRBJ1-5, with unresolved D. CDR1 is GTSNPN and CDR2 is SVGIG in the germline V gene (reference sequence). V lost 0 bases and J lost 6, with 9 bases in between. The length of the CDR3 is 13 residues. CDR3 residues: CAWSVPDFQPQHF. CDR3 nucleotide sequence: TGTGCCTGGAGTGTACCAGATTTTCAGCCCCAGCATTTT.

This chain uses TRBV30 with TRBJ2-2; no reliable D call. Germline loops: CDR1 GTSNPN, CDR2 SVGIG (reference sequence). Trimming cost V 1 base and J 8 bases, with 8 bases left between them. The length of the CDR3 is 12 residues. DNA of the CDR3: TGTGCCTGGAGTGAAGGGATAGGGGAGCTGTTTTTT. This gives the protein CAWSEGIGELFF.

In its sample, this clonotype was seen once. The rearrangement uses TRBV9 and TRBJ2-2; 9 positions agree with TRBD2. Losses at the gene ends were 5 bases for V and 0 bases for J; bases not matched to a gene: 2. CDR1 and CDR2 (germline): SGDLS, YYNGEE. The CDR3 length is 15 residues. The DNA for the CDR3 is TGTGCCAGCAGGGCTAGCGGGACGAACACCGGGGAGCTGTTTTTT. It encodes CASRASGTNTGELFF.

The chain employs TRBV27 and TRBJ2-1; 8 nucleotides align to TRBD2. The length of the CDR3 is 17 residues. Losses at the gene ends were 5 bases for V and 5 bases for J; bases not matched to a gene: 14. Germline V CDR1 and CDR2: MNHEY, SMNVEV (reference sequence). This CDR3 is CASSPRLMWRGDNEQFF. The CDR3 DNA is TGTGCCAGCAGTCCACGCCTTATGTGGCGGGGGGACAATGAGCAGTTCTTC.

The chain is built from TRBV20-1 and TRBJ2-1, with TRBD1 identical over 7 bases. Germline lookup yields CDR1 DFQATT and CDR2 SNEGSKA (reference sequence). The ends lost 3 bases at V and 4 bases at J; junction bases unmatched: 9. The CDR3 extends over 15 amino acids. The CDR3 region is CSARDYRGGYNEQFF. The CDR3 DNA reads as TGCAGTGCTAGGGATTACAGGGGCGGGTACAATGAGCAGTTCTTC.

The chain has TRBV9 and TRBJ1-2; D is possibly TRBD1 (6 bases). With 4 bases removed from V and 6 bases from J, the gap between germline ends came to 13 bases. The germline V gene encodes CDR1 SGDLS and CDR2 YYNGEE. This CDR3 is built from 13 residues. This CDR3 reads CASSLQGGNGYTF. The CDR3 DNA reads TGTGCCAGCAGCCTACAGGGTGGGAATGGCTACACCTTC.

CDR3 in amino acids: CSAGTWGYEQYF. The CDR3 DNA follows: TGCAGTGCTGGGACTTGGGGCTACGAGCAGTACTTC. This sequence joins TRBV20-1 and TRBJ2-7, with D possibly being TRBD2 (6 bases). The germline V gene encodes CDR1 DFQATT and CDR2 SNEGSKA (reference sequence). Trimming pared 5 bases from V and 3 bases from J, leaving 11 bases between. The CDR3 is 12 residues long.

The gene calls are TRBV9 and TRBJ2-5; D remains ambiguous. Trimming took 0 bases from V and 5 from J, leaving 5 bases between them. The CDR3 is made up of 12 amino acids. Germline CDR1 reads SGDLS; CDR2 reads YYNGEE. CDR3 nucleotides: TGTGCCAGCAGCGTAGATAGTGAGACCCAGTACTTC. As protein: CASSVDSETQYF.

The chain carries TRBV5-4 and TRBJ2-2; D is unclear. The CDR3 runs to 16 residues. Germline assignment: CDR1 SGHNT and CDR2 YYREEE (reference sequence). V was cut by 3 bases and J by 1 base, with 13 bases left in between. As DNA, the CDR3 is TGTGCCAGCAGCTCCGCCGCGAAGGGGAACACCGGGGAGCTGTTTTTT. Its protein product is CASSSAAKGNTGELFF.

The chain links TRBV9 to TRBJ2-3; 7 bases align to TRBD1. This CDR3 has 15 amino acids. From germline, CDR1 is SGDLS and CDR2 YYNGEE. The trim removed 3 bases at V and 2 bases at J, leaving 6 bases unmatched. The CDR3 region has the DNA TGTGCCAGCAGCGGACCGGGACAGTCCACAGATACGCAGTATTTT. It is translated as CASSGPGQSTDTQYF.

This clonotype has only one observation. The genes are TRBV27 and TRBJ1-6; 8 positions agree with TRBD1. Unmatched junction bases numbered 12, after V lost 4 bases and J lost 10 bases. This CDR3 is 16 amino acids long. Germline CDR1 is MNHEY and CDR2 is SMNVEV (reference sequence). The CDR3 sequence: CASSYDRGSAESPLHF. CDR3 bases: TGTGCCAGCAGTTATGACAGGGGATCAGCGGAATCACCCCTCCACTTT.

The chain carries TRBV27 and TRBJ1-1; 7 bases align to TRBD1. CDR3 size: 17 residues. The trim removed 5 bases at V and 0 bases at J, leaving 12 bases unmatched. Germline V gene sequence: CDR1 MNHEY, CDR2 SMNVEV (reference sequence). The CDR3 DNA is TGTGCCAGCAGTCTTCGTGGTGCCGGGACAGTGAACACTGAAGCTTTCTTT. Amino acid sequence: CASSLRGAGTVNTEAFF.

This rearrangement joins TRBV9 to TRBJ1-2, with D tentatively TRBD1 (5 bases). CDR1 and CDR2 from the germline V gene are SGDLS and YYNGEE. The ends were cut back, 3 bases at V and 4 bases at J, with 13 bases in the middle. This CDR3 comprises 14 residues. CDR3 DNA: TGTGCCAGCAGCGACCGGGACGCAAGCTATGGCTACACCTTC. Protein sequence: CASSDRDASYGYTF.

The chain uses TRBV20-1 and TRBJ2-3, with TRBD1 matching 9 bases. J was trimmed by 6 bases and V by 3 bases; bases with no gene match: 7. In germline, CDR1 is DFQATT, CDR2 SNEGSKA (reference sequence). This CDR3 comprises 14 residues. CDR3 sequence reads: CSASFGTGIDTQYF. CDR3 DNA sequence: TGCAGTGCTAGCTTCGGGACAGGGATCGATACGCAGTATTTT.

The table lists this clonotype with a count of one. This chain links TRBV7-3 with TRBJ2-7; 10 bases map to TRBD1. The CDR3 loop spans 15 amino acids. V lost 5 bases and J lost 2; bases outside the gene matches: 6. The germline V gene has CDR1 SGHTA and CDR2 FQGTGA. CDR3 in amino acids: CASSPKGQGTYEQYF. The CDR3 DNA sequence: TGTGCCAGCAGCCCGAAGGGACAGGGGACCTACGAGCAGTACTTC.

This sequence joins TRBV4-1 and TRBJ2-1; 8 positions agree with TRBD1. CDR3 length: 16 residues. V was pared by 5 bases and J by 9 bases, with 15 bases of the junction left unmatched. Germline V gives CDR1 MGHRA, CDR2 YSYEKL. The CDR3 sequence: CASSNLGQGFIAEQFF. CDR3 coding DNA: TGCGCCAGCAGCAACCTAGGACAGGGATTTATAGCTGAGCAGTTCTTC.

The chain employs TRBV5-4 and TRBJ2-3; 8 bases map to TRBD1. This CDR3 region has 15 residues. Germline CDR1 is SGHNT and CDR2 is YYREEE (reference sequence). Germline trimming cut 3 bases from V and 1 base from J; bases unmatched to any gene: 4. The CDR3 bases are TGTGCCAGCAGCTACGGGACAGGAGGCACAGATACGCAGTATTTT. It translates to CASSYGTGGTDTQYF. Together with reference TRBV5-4 and TRBJ2-3, the CDR3 gives the full variable domain: ETGVTQSPTHLIKTRGQQVTLRCSSQSGHNTVSWYQQALGQGPQFIFQYYREEENGRGNFPPRFSGLQFPNYSSELNVNALELDDSALYLCASSYGTGGTDTQYFGPGTRLTVL.

This clonotype was observed a single time. This rearrangement joins TRBV30 to TRBJ1-5; tentatively, D is TRBD1 (6 bases). V was cut by 6 bases and J by 4 bases, with 19 bases left in between. The CDR3 is 15 amino acids. Germline lookup yields CDR1 GTSNPN and CDR2 SVGIG (reference sequence). The CDR3 here is CACAPGGSRNQPQHF. Here the CDR3 DNA reads TGTGCCTGTGCCCCCGGGGGCTCGAGAAATCAGCCCCAGCATTTT.

The chain joins TRBV29-1 to TRBJ2-2, with a possible D match to TRBD2 (6 bases). Trimming removed 1 base from V and 3 bases from J, with 9 bases in between. CDR1 and CDR2 (germline): SQVTM, ANQGSEA. The CDR3 spans 14 residues. CDR3 protein: CSVEGGGDTGELFF. For the CDR3, the DNA is TGCAGCGTTGAAGGCGGCGGGGACACCGGGGAGCTGTTTTTT.